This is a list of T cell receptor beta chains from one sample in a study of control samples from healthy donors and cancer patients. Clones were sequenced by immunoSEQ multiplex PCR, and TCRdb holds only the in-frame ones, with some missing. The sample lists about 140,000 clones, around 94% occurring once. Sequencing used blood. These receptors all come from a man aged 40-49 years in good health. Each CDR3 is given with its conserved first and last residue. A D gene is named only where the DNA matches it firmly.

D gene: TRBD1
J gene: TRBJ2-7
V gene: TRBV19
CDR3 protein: CASSIPGQGYEQYF
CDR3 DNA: TGTGCCAGTAGTATCCCGGGACAGGGGTACGAGCAGTACTTC

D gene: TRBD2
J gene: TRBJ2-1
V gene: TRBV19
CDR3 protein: CASGAVAGAYNEQFF
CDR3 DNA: TGTGCCTCTGGGGCGGTAGCGGGAGCTTACAATGAGCAGTTCTTC

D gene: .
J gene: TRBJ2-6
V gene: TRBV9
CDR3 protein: CASSVAVGGSGANVLTF
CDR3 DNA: TGTGCCAGCAGCGTAGCGGTTGGGGGGTCTGGGGCCAACGTCCTGACTTTC

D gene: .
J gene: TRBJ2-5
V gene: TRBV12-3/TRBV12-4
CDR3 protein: CATQGPETQYF
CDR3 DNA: TGTGCCACACAGGGTCCAGAGACCCAGTACTTC

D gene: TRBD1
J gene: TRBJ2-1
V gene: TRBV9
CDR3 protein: CASSPWDRTANEQFF
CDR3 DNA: TGTGCCAGCAGCCCATGGGACAGGACAGCAAATGAGCAGTTCTTC

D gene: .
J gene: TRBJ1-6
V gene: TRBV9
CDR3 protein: CASSVRGLGNSPLHF
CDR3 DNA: TGTGCCAGCAGCGTAAGGGGACTTGGTAATTCACCCCTCCACTTT

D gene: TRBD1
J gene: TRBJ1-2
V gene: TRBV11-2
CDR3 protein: CASSYGTGYGYTF
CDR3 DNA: TGTGCCAGCAGCTATGGGACAGGGTATGGCTACACCTTC

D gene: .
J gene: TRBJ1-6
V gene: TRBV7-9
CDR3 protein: CASSLKGGVYNSPLHF
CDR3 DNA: TGTGCCAGCAGCTTAAAGGGCGGGGTATATAATTCACCCCTCCACTTT

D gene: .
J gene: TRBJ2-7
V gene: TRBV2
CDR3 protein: CASRRDTHEQYF
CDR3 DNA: TGTGCCAGCAGGAGGGACACCCACGAGCAGTACTTC

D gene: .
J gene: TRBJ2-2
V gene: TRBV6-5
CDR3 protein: CASSYSTPRTGELFF
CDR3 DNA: TGTGCCAGCAGTTACTCTACCCCGCGCACCGGGGAGCTGTTTTTT

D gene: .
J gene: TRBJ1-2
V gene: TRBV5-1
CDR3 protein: CASSRGEGRANYGYTF
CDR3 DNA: TGCGCCAGCAGCCGGGGAGAAGGTCGTGCTAACTATGGCTACACCTTC

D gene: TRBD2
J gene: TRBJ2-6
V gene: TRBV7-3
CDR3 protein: CASSLGPAGGSGANVLTF
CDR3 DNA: TGTGCCAGCAGCTTAGGACCAGCGGGGGGCTCTGGGGCCAACGTCCTGACTTTC

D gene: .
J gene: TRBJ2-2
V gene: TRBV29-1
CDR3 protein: CSVRWGLGTGELFF
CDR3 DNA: TGCAGCGTTCGATGGGGCCTAGGGACCGGGGAGCTGTTTTTT

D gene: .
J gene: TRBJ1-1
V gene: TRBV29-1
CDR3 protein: CSVEARTDTEAFF
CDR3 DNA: TGCAGCGTTGAAGCAAGGACGGACACTGAAGCTTTCTTT

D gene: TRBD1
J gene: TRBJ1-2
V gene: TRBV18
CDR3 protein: CASSSGQDYGYTF
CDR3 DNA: TGTGCCAGCTCATCCGGACAGGACTATGGCTACACCTTC

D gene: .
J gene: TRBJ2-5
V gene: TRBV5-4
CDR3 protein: CASSLQETQYF
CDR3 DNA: TGTGCCAGCAGCTTGCAAGAGACCCAGTACTTC